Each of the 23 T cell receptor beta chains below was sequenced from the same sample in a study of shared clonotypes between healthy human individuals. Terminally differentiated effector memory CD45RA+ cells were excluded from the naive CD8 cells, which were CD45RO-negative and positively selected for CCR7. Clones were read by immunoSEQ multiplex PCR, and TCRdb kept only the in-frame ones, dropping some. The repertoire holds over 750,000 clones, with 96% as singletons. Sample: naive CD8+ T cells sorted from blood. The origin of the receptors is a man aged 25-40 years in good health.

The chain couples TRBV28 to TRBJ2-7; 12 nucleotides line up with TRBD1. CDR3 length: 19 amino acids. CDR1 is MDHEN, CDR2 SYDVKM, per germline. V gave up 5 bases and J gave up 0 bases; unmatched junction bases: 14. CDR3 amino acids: CASSINRDRGRILSYEQYF. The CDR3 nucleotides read TGTGCCAGCAGTATTAACCGGGACAGGGGGCGAATTCTCTCCTACGAGCAGTACTTC.

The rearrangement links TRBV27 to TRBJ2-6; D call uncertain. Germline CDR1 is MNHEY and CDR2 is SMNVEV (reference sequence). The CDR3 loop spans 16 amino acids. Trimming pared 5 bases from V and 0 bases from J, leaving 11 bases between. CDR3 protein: CASSILGHSGANVLTF. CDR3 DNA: TGTGCCAGCAGTATCTTGGGCCACTCTGGGGCCAACGTCCTGACTTTC.

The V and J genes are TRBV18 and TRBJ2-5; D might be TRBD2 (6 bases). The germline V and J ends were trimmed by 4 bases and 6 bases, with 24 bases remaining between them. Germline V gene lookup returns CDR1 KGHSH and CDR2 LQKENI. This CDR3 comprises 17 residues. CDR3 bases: TGTGCCAGCTCACTCTTCTCGGGAGACCCAGGAGGGAAGACCCAGTACTTC. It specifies CASSLFSGDPGGKTQYF.

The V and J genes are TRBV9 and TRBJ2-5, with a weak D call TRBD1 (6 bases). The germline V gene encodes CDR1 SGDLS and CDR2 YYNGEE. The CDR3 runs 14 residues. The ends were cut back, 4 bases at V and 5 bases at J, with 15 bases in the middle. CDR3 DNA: TGTGCCAGCAGCTCTAGACAGGTCCCCGAGACCCAGTACTTC. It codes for CASSSRQVPETQYF.

CDR3 nucleotide sequence: TGTGCCAGCAGTTTCGGGACTAGTCCTGACAATGAGCAGTTCTTC. Protein sequence: CASSFGTSPDNEQFF. The chain carries TRBV25-1 and TRBJ2-1, with TRBD2 identical over 8 bases. The CDR3 contains 15 residues. Per the germline V gene, CDR1 is MGHDK and CDR2 is SYGVNS. V lost 5 bases to trimming and J lost 5 bases; unmatched junction nucleotides: 8.

The CDR3 DNA is TGTGCCAGCAGTCCCCAAAGATTTCAGCCCCAGCATTTT. Its translation is CASSPQRFQPQHF. The chain employs TRBV27 and TRBJ1-5; no definite D call. In germline, CDR1 is MNHEY, CDR2 SMNVEV (reference sequence). V was pared by 5 bases and J by 6 bases, with 11 bases between. The CDR3 runs to 13 residues.

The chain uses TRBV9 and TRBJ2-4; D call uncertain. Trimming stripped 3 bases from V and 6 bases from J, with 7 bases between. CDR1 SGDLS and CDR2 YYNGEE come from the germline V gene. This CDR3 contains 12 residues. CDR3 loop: CASSADGNIQYF. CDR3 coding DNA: TGTGCCAGCAGCGCAGACGGAAACATTCAGTACTTC.

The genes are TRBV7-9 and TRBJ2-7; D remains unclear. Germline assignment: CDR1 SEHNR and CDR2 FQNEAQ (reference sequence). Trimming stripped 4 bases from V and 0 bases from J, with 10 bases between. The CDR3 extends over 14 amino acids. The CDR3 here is CASSSRRSSYEQYF. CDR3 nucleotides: TGTGCCAGCAGCTCCCGAAGGAGCTCCTACGAGCAGTACTTC.

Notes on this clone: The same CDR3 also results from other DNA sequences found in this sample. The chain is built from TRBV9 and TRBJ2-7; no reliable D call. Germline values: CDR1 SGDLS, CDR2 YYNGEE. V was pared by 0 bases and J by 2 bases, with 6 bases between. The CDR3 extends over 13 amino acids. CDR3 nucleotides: TGTGCCAGCAGCGTAGGCCTCGCCTACGAGCAGTACTTC. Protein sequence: CASSVGLAYEQYF.

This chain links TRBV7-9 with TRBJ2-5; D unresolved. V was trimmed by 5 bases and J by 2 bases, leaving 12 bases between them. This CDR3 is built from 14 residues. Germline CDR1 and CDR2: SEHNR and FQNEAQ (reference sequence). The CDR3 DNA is TGTGCCAGCAGCGATGGACGGTGGCAAGAGACCCAGTACTTC. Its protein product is CASSDGRWQETQYF.

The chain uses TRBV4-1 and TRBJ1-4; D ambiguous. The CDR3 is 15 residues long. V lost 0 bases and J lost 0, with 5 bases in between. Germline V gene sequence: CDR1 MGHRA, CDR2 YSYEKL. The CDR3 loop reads CASSQEQATNEKLFF. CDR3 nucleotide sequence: TGCGCCAGCAGCCAAGAGCAAGCAACTAATGAAAAACTGTTTTTT.

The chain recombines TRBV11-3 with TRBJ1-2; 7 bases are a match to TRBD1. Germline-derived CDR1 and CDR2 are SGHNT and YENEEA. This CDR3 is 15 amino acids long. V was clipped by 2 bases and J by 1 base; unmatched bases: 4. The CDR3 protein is CASSLPGQINYGYTF. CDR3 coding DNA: TGTGCCAGCAGCTTACCGGGACAGATTAACTATGGCTACACCTTC.

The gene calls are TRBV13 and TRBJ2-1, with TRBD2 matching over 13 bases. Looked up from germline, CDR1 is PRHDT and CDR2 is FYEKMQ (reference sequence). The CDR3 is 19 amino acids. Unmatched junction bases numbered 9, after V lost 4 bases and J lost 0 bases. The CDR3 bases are TGTGCCAGCAGCTCGAGGACTAGCGGGAGTCCCAGCTCCTACAATGAGCAGTTCTTC. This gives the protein CASSSRTSGSPSSYNEQFF.

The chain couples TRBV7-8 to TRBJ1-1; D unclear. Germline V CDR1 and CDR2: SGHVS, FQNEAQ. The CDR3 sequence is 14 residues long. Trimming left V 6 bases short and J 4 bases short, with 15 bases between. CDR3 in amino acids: CASSAYRSGTEAFF. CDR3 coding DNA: TGTGCCAGCAGTGCCTATCGGAGTGGCACTGAAGCTTTCTTT.

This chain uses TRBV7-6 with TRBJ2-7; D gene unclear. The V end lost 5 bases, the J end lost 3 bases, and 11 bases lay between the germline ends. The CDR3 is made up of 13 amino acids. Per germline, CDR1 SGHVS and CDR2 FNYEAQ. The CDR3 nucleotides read TGTGCCAGCAGCGCAGGTGGGGACTACGAGCAGTACTTC. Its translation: CASSAGGDYEQYF.

The DNA for the CDR3 is TGTGCCAGCAGTGACTCTTTCGGGATTTCCTACAATGAGCAGTTCTTC. This translates into CASSDSFGISYNEQFF. The chain has TRBV6-4 and TRBJ2-1, with a possible D match to TRBD2 (5 bases). The germline gives CDR1 MRHNA, CDR2 SNTAGT. V lost 0 bases, J lost 1 base, and 10 bases lay in between. CDR3 length: 16 residues.

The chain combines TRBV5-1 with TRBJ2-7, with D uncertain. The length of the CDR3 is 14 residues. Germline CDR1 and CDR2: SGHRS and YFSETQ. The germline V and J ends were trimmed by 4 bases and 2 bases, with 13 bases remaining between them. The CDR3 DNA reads TGCGCCAGCAGCCCCATCTCTGAGACCTACGAGCAGTACTTC. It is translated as CASSPISETYEQYF.

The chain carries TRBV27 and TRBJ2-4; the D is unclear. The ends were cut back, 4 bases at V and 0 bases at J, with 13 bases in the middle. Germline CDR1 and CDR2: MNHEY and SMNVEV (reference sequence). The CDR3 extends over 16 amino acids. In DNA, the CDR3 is TGTGCCAGCAGTTCAAGGGAACCGTTAGCCAAAAACATTCAGTACTTC. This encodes CASSSREPLAKNIQYF.

In DNA, the CDR3 is TGTGCCAGCAGTGAATCTTGGACGAGCTATGGCTACACCTTC. Protein product: CASSESWTSYGYTF. The genes are TRBV25-1 and TRBJ1-2; D ambiguous. The CDR3 runs 14 residues. Trimming took 1 base from V and 4 from J, leaving 10 bases between them. Per the germline V gene, CDR1 is MGHDK and CDR2 is SYGVNS.

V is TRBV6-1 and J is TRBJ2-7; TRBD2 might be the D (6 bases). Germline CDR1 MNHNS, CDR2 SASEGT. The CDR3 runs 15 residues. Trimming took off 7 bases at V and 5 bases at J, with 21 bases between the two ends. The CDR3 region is CASTHPGLKSHEQYF. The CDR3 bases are TGTGCCAGCACTCACCCGGGACTCAAGTCGCACGAGCAGTACTTC.

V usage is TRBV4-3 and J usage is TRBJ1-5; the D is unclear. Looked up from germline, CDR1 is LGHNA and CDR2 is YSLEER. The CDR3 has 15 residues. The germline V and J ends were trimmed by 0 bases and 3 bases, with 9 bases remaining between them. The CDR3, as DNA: TGCGCCAGCAGCCAAGATAGTAGCTTCAATCAGCCCCAGCATTTT. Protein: CASSQDSSFNQPQHF.

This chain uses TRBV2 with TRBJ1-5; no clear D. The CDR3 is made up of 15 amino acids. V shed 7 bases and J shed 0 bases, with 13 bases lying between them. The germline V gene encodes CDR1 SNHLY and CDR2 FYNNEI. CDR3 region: CASKPRTDSNQPQHF. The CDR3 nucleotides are TGTGCCAGCAAACCCCGGACGGATAGCAATCAGCCCCAGCATTTT.

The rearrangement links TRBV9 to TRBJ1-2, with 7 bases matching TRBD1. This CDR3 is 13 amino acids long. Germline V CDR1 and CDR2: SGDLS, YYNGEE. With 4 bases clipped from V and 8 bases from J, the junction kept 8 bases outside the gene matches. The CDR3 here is CASSPPPGQGYTF. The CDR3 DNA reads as TGTGCCAGCAGCCCCCCCCCGGGACAGGGCTACACCTTC. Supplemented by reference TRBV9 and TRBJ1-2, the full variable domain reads DSGVTQTPKHLITATGQRVTLRCSPRSGDLSVYWYQQSLDQGLQFLIQYYNGEERAKGNILERFSAQQFPDLHSELNLSSLELGDSALYFCASSPPPGQGYTFGSGTRLTVV.